This paragraph reports one T cell receptor (beta chain). Its specificity is unknown. The length of the CDR3 is 15 residues. CDR1 and CDR2 (germline): SGHTA, FQGNSA. V was clipped by 2 bases and J by 9 bases, with 17 bases between them. The data were obtained in a study of Ad26.COV2.S vaccination and SARS-CoV-2 variants. Study-wide background: Ad26.COV2.S was injected intramuscularly once or twice, 56 days apart. Study-wide findings and caveats: Measures of TCR breadth and depth may have fallen short of total T cell responses. Measurement of non-spike TCR breadth gave similar results in vaccine and placebo recipients.

Sequencing was performed with immunoSEQ multiplex PCR; in TCRdb, only in-frame clones are kept and a portion is missing. Found here are 350,000 to 500,000 clones, approximately 92% of them singletons; the top ten hold 12%. Treatment reported: roughly 19 received Ad26.COV2.S at low or high dose, single or two shots; 5 received placebo; per-sample allocation not given. The samples were gathered on day 63 after the first injection of vaccine or placebo. The sequence came from a person between 18 and 65 years old who received the Ad26.COV2.S COVID-19 vaccine or a placebo. The gene calls are TRBV7-2 and TRBJ1-5, with unresolved D. The sample here was peripheral blood, taken in a trial of Ad26.COV2.S vaccine versus placebo. The CDR3 nucleotides are TGTGCCAGCAGCTTATCTTACGGCGAGGAGTGGCCCCAGCATTTT. It translates to CASSLSYGEEWPQHF.